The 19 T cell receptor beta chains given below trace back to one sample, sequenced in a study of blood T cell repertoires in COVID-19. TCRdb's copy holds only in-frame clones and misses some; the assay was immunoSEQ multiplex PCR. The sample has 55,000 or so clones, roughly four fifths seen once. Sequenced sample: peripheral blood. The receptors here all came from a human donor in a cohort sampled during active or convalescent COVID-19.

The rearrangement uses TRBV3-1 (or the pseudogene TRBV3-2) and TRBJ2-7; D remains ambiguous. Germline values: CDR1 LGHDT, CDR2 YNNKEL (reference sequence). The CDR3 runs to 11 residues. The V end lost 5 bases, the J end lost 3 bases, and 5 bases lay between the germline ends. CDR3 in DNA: TGTGCCAGCAGCTCAGGCTACGAGCAGTACTTC. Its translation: CASSSGYEQYF.

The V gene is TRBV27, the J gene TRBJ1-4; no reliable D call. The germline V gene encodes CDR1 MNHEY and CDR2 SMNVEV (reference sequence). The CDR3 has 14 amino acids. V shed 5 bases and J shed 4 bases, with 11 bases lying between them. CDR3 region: CASSPREINEKLFF. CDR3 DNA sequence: TGTGCCAGCAGTCCACGGGAGATTAATGAAAAACTGTTTTTT.

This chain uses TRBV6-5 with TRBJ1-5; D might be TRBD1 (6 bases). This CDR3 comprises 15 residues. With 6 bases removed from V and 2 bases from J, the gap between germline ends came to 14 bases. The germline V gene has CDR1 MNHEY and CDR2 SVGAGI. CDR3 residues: CASSVTGSGNQPQHF. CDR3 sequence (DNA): TGTGCCAGCAGCGTCACAGGGTCGGGCAATCAGCCCCAGCATTTT.

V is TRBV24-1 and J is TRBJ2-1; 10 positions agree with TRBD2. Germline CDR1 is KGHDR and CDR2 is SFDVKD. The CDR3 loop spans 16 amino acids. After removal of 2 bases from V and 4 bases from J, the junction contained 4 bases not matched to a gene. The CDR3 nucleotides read TGTGCCACCAGTGATTCTCTAGCGGGGGAATACAATGAGCAGTTCTTC. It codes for CATSDSLAGEYNEQFF.

In nucleotides, the CDR3 is TGTGCCAGCAGCCCCGACAGACCGAGCTCCTATAATTCACCCCTCCACTTT. This gives the protein CASSPDRPSSYNSPLHF. V gene TRBV5-4 combines with J gene TRBJ1-6; D perhaps matches TRBD1 (5 bases). The CDR3 spans 17 residues. The germline V and J ends were trimmed by 4 bases and 0 bases, with 14 bases remaining between them. In germline, CDR1 is SGHNT, CDR2 YYREEE (reference sequence).

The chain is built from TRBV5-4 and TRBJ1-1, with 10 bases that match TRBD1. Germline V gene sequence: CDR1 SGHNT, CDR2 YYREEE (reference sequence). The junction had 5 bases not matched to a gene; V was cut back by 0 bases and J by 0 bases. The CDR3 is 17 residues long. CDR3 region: CASSLGQGAGVNTEAFF. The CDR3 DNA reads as TGTGCCAGCAGCTTGGGACAGGGGGCGGGAGTGAACACTGAAGCTTTCTTT.

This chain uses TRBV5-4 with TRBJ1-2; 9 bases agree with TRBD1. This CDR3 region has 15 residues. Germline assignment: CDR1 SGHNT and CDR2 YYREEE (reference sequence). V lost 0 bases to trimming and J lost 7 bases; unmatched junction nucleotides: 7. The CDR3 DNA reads TGTGCCAGCAGCTTGGGGGCCGGGACAGGGTTTGGCTACACCTTC. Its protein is CASSLGAGTGFGYTF.

The CDR3 nucleotides read TGTGCCAGCAGCCAACTCTACGAGCAGTACTTC. Translating it yields CASSQLYEQYF. This chain connects TRBV3-1 (or the pseudogene TRBV3-2) to TRBJ2-7, with unresolved D. The CDR3 runs to 11 residues. Trimming cost V 2 bases and J 3 bases, with 2 bases left between them. Germline-derived CDR1 and CDR2 are LGHDT and YNNKEL (reference sequence).

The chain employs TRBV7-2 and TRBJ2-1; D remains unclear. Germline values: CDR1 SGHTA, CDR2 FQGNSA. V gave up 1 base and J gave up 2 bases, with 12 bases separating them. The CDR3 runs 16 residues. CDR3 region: CASSLGSAVTYNEQFF. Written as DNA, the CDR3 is TGTGCCAGCAGCTTAGGCTCGGCGGTAACCTACAATGAGCAGTTCTTC.

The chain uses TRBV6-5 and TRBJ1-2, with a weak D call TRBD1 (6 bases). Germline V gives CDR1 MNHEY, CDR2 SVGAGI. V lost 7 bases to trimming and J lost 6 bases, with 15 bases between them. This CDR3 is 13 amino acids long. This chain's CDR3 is CASTLRGHDGYTF. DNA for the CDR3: TGTGCCAGCACACTGCGGGGGCATGATGGCTACACCTTC.

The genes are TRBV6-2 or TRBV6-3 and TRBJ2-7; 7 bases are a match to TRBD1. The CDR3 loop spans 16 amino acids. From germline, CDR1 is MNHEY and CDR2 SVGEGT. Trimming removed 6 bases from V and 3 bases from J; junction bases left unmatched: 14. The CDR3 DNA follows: TGTGCCAGCAGCTCCCGGGACAGACTAATCAACTACGAGCAGTACTTC. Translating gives CASSSRDRLINYEQYF.

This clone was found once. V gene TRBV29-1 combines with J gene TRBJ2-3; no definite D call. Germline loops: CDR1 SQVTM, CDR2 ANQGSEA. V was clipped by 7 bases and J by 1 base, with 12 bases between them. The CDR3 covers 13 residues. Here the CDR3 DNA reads TGCAGCGGAGACGGGTGGGGCACAGATACGCAGTATTTT. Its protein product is CSGDGWGTDTQYF.

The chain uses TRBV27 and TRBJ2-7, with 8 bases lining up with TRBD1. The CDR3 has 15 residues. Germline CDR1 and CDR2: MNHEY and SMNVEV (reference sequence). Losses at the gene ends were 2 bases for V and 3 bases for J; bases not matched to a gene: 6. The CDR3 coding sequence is TGTGCCAGCAGTTTAAAACGGACAGGGTACTACGAGCAGTACTTC. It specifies CASSLKRTGYYEQYF.

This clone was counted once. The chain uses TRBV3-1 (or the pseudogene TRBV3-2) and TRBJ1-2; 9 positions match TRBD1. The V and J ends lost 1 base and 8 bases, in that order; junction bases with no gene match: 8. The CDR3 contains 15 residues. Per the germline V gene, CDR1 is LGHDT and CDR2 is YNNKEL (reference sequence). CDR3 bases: TGTGCCAGCAGCCAAGGTTACAGGGGGCATAAGGGCTACACCTTC. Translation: CASSQGYRGHKGYTF.

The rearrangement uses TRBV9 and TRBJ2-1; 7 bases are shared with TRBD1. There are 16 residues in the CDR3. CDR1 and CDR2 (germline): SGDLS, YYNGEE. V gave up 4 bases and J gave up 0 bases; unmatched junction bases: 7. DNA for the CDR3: TGTGCCAGCAGCACCGGACAGGAGAGCTCCTACAATGAGCAGTTCTTC. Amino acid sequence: CASSTGQESSYNEQFF.

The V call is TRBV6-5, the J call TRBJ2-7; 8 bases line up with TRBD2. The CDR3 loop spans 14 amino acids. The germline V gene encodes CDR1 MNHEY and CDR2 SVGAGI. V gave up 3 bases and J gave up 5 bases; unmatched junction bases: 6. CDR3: CASSYSGGAHEQYF. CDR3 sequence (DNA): TGTGCCAGCAGTTATTCCGGGGGGGCCCACGAGCAGTACTTC.

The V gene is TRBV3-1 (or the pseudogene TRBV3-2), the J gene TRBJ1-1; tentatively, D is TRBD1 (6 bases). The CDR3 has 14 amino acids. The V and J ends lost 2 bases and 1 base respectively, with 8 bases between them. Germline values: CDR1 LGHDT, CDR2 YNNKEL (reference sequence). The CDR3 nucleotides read TGTGCCAGCAGCCAACCGGACAGGAACACTGAAGCTTTCTTT. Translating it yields CASSQPDRNTEAFF.

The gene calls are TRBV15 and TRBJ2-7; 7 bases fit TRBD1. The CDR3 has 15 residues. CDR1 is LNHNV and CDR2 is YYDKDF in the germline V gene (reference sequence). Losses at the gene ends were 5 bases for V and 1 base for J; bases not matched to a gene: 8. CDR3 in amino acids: CATSLDPGQSYEQYF. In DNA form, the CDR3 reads TGTGCCACCAGCTTAGACCCGGGACAGTCCTACGAGCAGTACTTC.

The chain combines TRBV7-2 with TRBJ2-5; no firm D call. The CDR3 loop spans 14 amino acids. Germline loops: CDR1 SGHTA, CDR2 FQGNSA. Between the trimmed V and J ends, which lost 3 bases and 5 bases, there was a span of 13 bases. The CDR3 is CASSFGGPRETQYF. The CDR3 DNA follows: TGTGCCAGCAGCTTCGGCGGCCCTCGGGAGACCCAGTACTTC.